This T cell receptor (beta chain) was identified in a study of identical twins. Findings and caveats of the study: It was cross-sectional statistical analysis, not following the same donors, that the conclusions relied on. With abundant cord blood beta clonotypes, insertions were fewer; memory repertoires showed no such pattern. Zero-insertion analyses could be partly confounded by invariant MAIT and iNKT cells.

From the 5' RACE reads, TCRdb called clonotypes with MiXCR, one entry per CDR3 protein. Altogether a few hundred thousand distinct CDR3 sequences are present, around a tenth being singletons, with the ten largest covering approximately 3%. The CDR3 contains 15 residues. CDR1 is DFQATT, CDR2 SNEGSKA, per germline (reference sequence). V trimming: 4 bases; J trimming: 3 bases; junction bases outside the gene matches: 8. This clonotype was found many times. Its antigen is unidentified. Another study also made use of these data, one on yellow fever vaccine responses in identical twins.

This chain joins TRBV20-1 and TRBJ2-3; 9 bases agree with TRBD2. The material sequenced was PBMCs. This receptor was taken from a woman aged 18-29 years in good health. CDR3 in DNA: TGCAGTGCTATCTCGCCTAGCGGGGTGACAGATACGCAGTATTTT. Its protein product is CSAISPSGVTDTQYF.